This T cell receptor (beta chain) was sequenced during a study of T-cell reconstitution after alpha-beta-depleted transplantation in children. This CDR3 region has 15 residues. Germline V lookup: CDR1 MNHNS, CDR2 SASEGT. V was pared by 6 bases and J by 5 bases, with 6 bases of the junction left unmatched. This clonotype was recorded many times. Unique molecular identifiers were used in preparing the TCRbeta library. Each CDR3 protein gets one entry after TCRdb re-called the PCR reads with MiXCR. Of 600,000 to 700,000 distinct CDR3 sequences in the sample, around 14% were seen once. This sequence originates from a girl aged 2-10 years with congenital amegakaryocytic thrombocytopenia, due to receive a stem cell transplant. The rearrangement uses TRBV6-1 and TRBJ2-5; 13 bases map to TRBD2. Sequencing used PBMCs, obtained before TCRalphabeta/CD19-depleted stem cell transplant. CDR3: CASSKGLAGPETQYF. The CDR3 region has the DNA TGTGCCAGCAGCAAGGGACTAGCGGGACCTGAGACCCAGTACTTC.